The clone carrying this T cell receptor beta chain was observed at least ten times. The target antigen is unknown. There were TCR beta CDR3 regions amplified from RNA transcripts. In the first-round RT-PCR of the TCR CDR3, the HTBI primer set was used. TCRdb re-derived calls from the multiplex PCR reads in MiXCR, one entry per CDR3 protein. This table holds a few hundred thousand distinct CDR3 sequences, about 15% found once. This sample is drawn from a study of T cells in Graves' hyperthyroidism and ophthalmopathy. General observations from the study: Blood also contained most expanded thyroid clonotypes above 0.001.

The germline V gene encodes CDR1 DFQATT and CDR2 SNEGSKA (reference sequence). The CDR3 is 14 residues long. V was pared by 5 bases and J by 4 bases, with 6 bases of the junction left unmatched. Those patients with uncontrolled infection, other autoimmune disease, pregnancy or lactation were excluded. Sequencing was done on a sample of blood. The V gene is TRBV20-1, the J gene TRBJ2-1; TRBD1 aligns across 9 bases. The origin of this receptor is a woman aged 30 to 39 with Graves' hyperthyroidism that later progressed to Graves' ophthalmopathy. This CDR3 is CSADWTGVYNEQFF. CDR3 nucleotide sequence: TGCAGTGCTGATTGGACAGGGGTATACAATGAGCAGTTCTTC.